The clone carrying this TCR beta chain was seen more than once but under ten times. The antigen is undetermined. This sample is drawn from a study of spatial heterogeneity in lung cancer. General observations from the study: Counts that tracked tumor mutation counts were those of expanded intratumoral alpha and beta TCRs. The recorded estimate of tumor T cell coverage is 6% to 9% for alpha chains and about 12% for beta chains.

Time point noted: sample taken at primary tumor resection. The cohort: approximately 74 early-stage, untreated non-small cell lung cancer patients. Unsorted whole RNA from tumor, nontumor lung or frozen PBMC underwent sequencing. Germline assignment: CDR1 DFQATT and CDR2 SNEGSKA (reference sequence). With 0 bases removed from V and 4 bases from J, the gap between germline ends came to 13 bases. This CDR3 region has 15 residues. Each TCR cDNA molecule bore a unique molecular identifier. TCRdb independently ran MiXCR on the 5' RACE reads; one entry per CDR3 protein. The sample has roughly 7,700 distinct CDR3 sequences; 5% to 6.5% are singletons.

Sequencing was performed on lung tumor tissue, taken at surgery. The chain couples TRBV20-1 to TRBJ2-1; the D gene is possibly TRBD1 (5 bases). The sequence derives from a male donor with early-stage non-small cell lung cancer. CDR3: CSARDTGHNYNEQFF. The CDR3 bases are TGCAGTGCTAGAGATACAGGCCATAATTACAATGAGCAGTTCTTC.